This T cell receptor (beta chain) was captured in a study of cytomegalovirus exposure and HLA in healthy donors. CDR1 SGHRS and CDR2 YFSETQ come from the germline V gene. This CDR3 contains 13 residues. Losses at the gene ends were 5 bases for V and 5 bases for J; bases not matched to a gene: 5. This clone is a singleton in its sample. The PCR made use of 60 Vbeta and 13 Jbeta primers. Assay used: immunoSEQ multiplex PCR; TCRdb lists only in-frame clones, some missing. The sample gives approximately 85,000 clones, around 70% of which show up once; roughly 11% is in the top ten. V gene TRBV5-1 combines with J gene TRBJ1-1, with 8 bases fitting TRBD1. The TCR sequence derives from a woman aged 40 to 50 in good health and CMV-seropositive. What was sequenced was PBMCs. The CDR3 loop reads CASSWTGSTEAFF. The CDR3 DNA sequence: TGCGCCAGCAGTTGGACAGGGTCAACTGAAGCTTTCTTT.